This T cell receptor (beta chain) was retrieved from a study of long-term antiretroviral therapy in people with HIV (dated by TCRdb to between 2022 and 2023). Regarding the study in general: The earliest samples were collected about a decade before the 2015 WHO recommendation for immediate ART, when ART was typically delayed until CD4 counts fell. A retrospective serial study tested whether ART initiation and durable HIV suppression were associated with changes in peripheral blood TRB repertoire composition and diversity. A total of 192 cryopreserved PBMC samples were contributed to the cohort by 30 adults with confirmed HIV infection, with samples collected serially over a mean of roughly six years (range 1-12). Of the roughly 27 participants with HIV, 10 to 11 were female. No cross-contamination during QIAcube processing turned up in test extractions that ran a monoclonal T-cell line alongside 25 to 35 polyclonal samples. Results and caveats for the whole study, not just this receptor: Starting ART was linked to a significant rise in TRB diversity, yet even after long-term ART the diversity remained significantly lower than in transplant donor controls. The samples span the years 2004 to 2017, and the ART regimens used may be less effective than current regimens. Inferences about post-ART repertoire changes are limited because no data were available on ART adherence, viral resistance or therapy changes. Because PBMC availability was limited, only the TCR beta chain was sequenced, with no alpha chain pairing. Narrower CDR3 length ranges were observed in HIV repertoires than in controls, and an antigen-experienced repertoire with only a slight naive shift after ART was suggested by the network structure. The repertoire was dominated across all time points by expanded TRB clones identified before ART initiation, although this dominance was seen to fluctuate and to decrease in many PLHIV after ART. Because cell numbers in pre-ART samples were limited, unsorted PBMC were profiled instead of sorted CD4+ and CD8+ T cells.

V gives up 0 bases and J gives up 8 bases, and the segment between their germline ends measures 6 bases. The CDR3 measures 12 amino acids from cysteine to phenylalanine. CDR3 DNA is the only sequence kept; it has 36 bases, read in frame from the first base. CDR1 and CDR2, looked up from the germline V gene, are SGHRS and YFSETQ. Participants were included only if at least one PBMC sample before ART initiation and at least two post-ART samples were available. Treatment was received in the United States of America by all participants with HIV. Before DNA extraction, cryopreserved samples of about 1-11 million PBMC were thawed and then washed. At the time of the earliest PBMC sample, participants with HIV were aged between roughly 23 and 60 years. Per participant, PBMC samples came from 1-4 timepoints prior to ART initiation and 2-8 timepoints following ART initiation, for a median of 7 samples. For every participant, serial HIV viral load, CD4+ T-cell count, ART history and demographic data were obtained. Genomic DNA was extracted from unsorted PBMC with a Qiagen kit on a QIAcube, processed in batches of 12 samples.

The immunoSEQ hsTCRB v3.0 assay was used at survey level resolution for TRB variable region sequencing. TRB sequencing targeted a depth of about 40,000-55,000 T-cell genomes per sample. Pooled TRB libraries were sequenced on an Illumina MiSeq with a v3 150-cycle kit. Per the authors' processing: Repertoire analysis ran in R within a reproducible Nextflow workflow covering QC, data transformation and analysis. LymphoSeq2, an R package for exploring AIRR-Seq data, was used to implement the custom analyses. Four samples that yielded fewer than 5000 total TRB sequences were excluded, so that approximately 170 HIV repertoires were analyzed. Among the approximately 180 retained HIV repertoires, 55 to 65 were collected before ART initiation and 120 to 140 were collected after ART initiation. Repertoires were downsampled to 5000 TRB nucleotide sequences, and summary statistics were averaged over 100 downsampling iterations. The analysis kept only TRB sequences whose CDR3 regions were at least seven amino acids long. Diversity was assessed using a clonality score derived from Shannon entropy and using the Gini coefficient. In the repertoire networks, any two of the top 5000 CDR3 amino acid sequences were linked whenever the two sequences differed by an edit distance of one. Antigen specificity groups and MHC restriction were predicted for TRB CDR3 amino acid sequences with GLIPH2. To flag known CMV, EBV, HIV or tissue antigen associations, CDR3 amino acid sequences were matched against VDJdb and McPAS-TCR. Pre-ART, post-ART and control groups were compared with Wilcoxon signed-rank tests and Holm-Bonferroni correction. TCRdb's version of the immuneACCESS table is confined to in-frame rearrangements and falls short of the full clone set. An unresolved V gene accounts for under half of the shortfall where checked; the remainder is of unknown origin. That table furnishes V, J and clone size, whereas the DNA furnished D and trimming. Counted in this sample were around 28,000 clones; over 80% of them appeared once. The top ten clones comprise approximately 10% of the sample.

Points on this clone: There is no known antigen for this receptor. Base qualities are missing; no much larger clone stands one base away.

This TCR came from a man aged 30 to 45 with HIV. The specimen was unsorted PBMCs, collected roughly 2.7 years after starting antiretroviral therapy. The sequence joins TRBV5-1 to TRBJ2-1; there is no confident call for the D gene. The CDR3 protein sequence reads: CASSLGADEQFF. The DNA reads TGCGCCAGCAGCTTGGGGGCGGATGAGCAGTTCTTC.